This TCR beta chain was captured by sequencing in a study of blood T cell repertoires in COVID-19. Turning to the study itself: Sites in the United States, Italy and Spain provided acute and convalescent COVID-19 samples. PBMCs, B-cell-depleted T cells, or T cells provided the cDNA or gDNA that made up the material.

This clone was observed once. V lost 6 bases, J lost 5 bases, and 18 bases lay in between. Looked up from germline, CDR1 is SNHLY and CDR2 is FYNNEI. The CDR3 loop spans 15 amino acids. Original processing notes: Amplification of reference gene primers was used by the study to estimate nucleated cell counts. Measured with immunoSEQ multiplex PCR; TCRdb has only the in-frame clones, and not every one. V and J calls and clone size come straight from that table; D and trimming were deduced from the DNA. Of tens of thousands of clones listed, 70% to 90% are singletons. The gene calls are TRBV2 and TRBJ2-3; a possible D gene is TRBD2 (6 bases). This sequence was found in a human donor in a cohort sampled during active COVID-19. The sequencing input was peripheral blood. CDR3 loop: CASSAPKGGVDTQYF. CDR3 nucleotides: TGTGCCAGCAGCGCTCCGAAGGGCGGGGTAGATACGCAGTATTTT.